This T cell receptor beta chain came from a study of OX40 agonist ivuxolimab in advanced cancers. Notes on the study in general: Doses of 0.1 to 3.0 mg/kg were accompanied by clonal expansion of CD4+ and CD8+ blood T cells by week 6.

Germline CDR1 reads LGHNA; CDR2 reads YNFKEQ. V lost 1 base, J lost 4 bases, and 14 bases lay in between. The CDR3 runs 16 residues. Only in-frame clones appear in the TCRdb table, and some are missing; sequencing was by immunoSEQ multiplex PCR. In the table there are around 76,000 clones, around 90% of which are singletons. For this clone: The antigen remains unidentified.

The sequences come from CD4+ or CD8+ T cells sorted from blood, collected in a trial of the OX40 agonist ivuxolimab. The chain couples TRBV4-2 to TRBJ2-1, with D maybe TRBD2 (6 bases). This clonotype originated in an adult with an advanced solid tumor such as melanoma, head and neck, liver or kidney cancer. CDR3 coding DNA: TGTGCCAGCAGCCAAGTGCGTAGCGGAAGTTACAATGAGCAGTTCTTC. It translates to CASSQVRSGSYNEQFF.